This T cell receptor beta chain originates from a study of T cell repertoires in cytomegalovirus infection (dated by TCRdb to the late 2010s). With regard to the full study: Because public TCR beta signatures pointed to carriage of CMV infection together with the matching HLA type, the HLA type of each donor mattered for the analysis. Points the paper makes about the study in general: The ex vivo response was dominated by HLA-C-restricted CMV-specific TCR beta clonotypes, which also provided the single most frequent clonotype in two of eight donors. Carriers of CMV infection plus the relevant HLA type were discriminated by the cumulative frequency of public TCR beta family members in the study cohort and in an independent roughly 340-donor cohort.

This clonotype was found many times. The target of this receptor is not known. No base-level quality is on record; no much larger clone is a single base apart. TCRdb shows the sequencer as Illumina HiSeq 1500. TCRdb ran its own pipeline on the public reads, namely fastp trimming at Q25 and MiXCR clone calling, and kept in-frame beta chains. CDR3 protein duplicates are merged, each entry listing the most common genes and DNA. The sample table lists around 440,000 distinct CDR3 sequences, around 11% of them with a count of one. Roughly a tenth of the sample lies in the top ten. Reading from cysteine to phenylalanine, the CDR3 counts 14 amino acids. Just the 42-base CDR3 DNA is kept, in frame starting at base 1. V loses 5 bases of germline sequence and J loses 4 bases, and the interval between the two ends is 12 bases. The germline V gene yields MDHEN for CDR1 and SYDVKM for CDR2.

The rearranged segments are TRBV28 and TRBJ1-5, with TRBD1 perhaps the D gene, on 6 matching bases. Material: PBMCs. This sequence originates from a human donor in good health (CMV status not recorded). Some clones in this sample may be carry-over from other donors' samples. The CDR3 region reads CASSPTQGNQPQHF. The nucleotides read TGTGCCAGCAGTCCCACACAGGGAAATCAGCCCCAGCATTTT.